These T cell receptor beta chains were read from a single sample in a study of T cells in Graves' hyperthyroidism and ophthalmopathy. TCRdb passed the multiplex PCR reads through MiXCR, listing each CDR3 protein once. The sample lists over 650,000 distinct CDR3 sequences; about 17% were seen once. Sample: blood. Receptors were obtained from a man aged 18-30 years with Graves' hyperthyroidism. CDR3s include the opening cysteine and the closing phenylalanine or tryptophan. D genes are given only for firm matches. Some rows have no size entry. The others give once, few or many, or a class for an expanded clone.

d_call	v_call	j_call	clone_size	cdr3_nt	cdr3_aa
TRBD2	TRBV7-9	TRBJ2-3	few	TGTGCCAGCACCTCGGGACTAGCGGAGGCCCTAAAACTGCAGTATTTT	CASTSGLAEALKLQYF
TRBD1	TRBV28	TRBJ2-3	many	TGTGCCAGCAGTGCCCACCTTTTCCGGGACAGGGGACGGGGCACAGATACGCAGTATTTT	CASSAHLFRDRGRGTDTQYF
.	TRBV6-2/TRBV6-3	TRBJ2-7	many	TGTGCCTGCCAGAGGGATAGCGGCACCTACGAGCAGTACTTC	CACQRDSGTYEQYF
TRBD2	TRBV29-1	TRBJ2-7	many	TGCAGCGTTGTGGCTAGCGGGGAGATTTACGAGCAGTACTTC	CSVVASGEIYEQYF
.	TRBV5-1	TRBJ2-1	few	TGCGCCAGCAGCGCCCTCCATAACGAGCAGTTCTTC	CASSALHNEQFF
.	TRBV18	TRBJ1-1	many	TGTGCCAGCTCACCGGCTGGCCGGGACACTGAAGCTTTCTTT	CASSPAGRDTEAFF
TRBD1	TRBV28	TRBJ1-5	.	TGTGCCAGCAGTTTATTCTTACAGGGGAGAAAATATAGCAATCAGCCCCAGCATTTT	CASSLFLQGRKYSNQPQHF
TRBD1	TRBV20-1	TRBJ1-4	few	TGCAGTGCTTCACGGACAGGGCTCCCAAAGGAAAAACTGTTTTTT	CSASRTGLPKEKLFF
TRBD1	TRBV2	TRBJ2-3	many	TGTGCCAGCAGTACAGGGGGCGCAAATACGCAGTATTTT	CASSTGGANTQYF
.	TRBV18	TRBJ2-3	many	TGTGCCAGCTCACCAGTCGCCGTGACTAGCACAGATACGCAGTATTTT	CASSPVAVTSTDTQYF
TRBD1	TRBV10-3	TRBJ1-2	many	TGTGCCATCAGTGCCGTCACAGGGGGATTAAACTATGGCTACACCTTC	CAISAVTGGLNYGYTF
TRBD2	TRBV24-1	TRBJ2-1	many	TGTGCCACCAGTGAACACGCCGGGACTAGCGGGAGTAATGAGCAGTTCTTC	CATSEHAGTSGSNEQFF
TRBD1	TRBV10-3	TRBJ2-1	few	TGTGCCATCAGTGAGGATCTCATTGCGGGACAGGTCTACAATGAGCAGTTCTTC	CAISEDLIAGQVYNEQFF
TRBD1	TRBV7-9	TRBJ2-3	few	TGTGCCAGCAGCTTAGTCCGGGACAGGGGGCCCCAAAATACGCAGTATTTT	CASSLVRDRGPQNTQYF
.	TRBV7-2	TRBJ1-6	.	TGTGCCAGCAGCTTATCAGTCTCAACACCCCTCCACTTT	CASSLSVSTPLHF
.	TRBV25-1	TRBJ2-2	.	TGTGCCAGCAGTGAATATGAGTGGACCGGGGAGCTGTTTTTT	CASSEYEWTGELFF
TRBD2	TRBV28	TRBJ2-5	many	TGTGCCAGCAGTGGGACTAGCGGGAAAGAGACCCAGTACTTC	CASSGTSGKETQYF
.	TRBV28	TRBJ1-1	few	TGTGCCAGCAGTCCCAATTGGGGGGCTTTCTTT	CASSPNWGAFF
.	TRBV15	TRBJ2-1	many	TGTGCCACCAGCAGAGCACTGGATGAGCAGTTCTTC	CATSRALDEQFF
.	TRBV5-6	TRBJ2-1	.	TGTGCCAGCAGCCCCCTACGGGAGTTCGGTGAGCAGTTCTTC	CASSPLREFGEQFF
TRBD2	TRBV19	TRBJ2-1	.	TGTGCCAGTAGTATGAAGGGGACTAGTTACAATGAGCAGTTCTTC	CASSMKGTSYNEQFF
TRBD2	TRBV6-1	TRBJ2-1	many	TGTGCCAGCACCGCACTTAGCGGGAATGCTTACAATGAGCAGTTCTTC	CASTALSGNAYNEQFF
TRBD2	TRBV20-1	TRBJ2-7	many	TGCAGTGCTAGTATCGCTAGCGGGACCTACGAGCAGTACTTC	CSASIASGTYEQYF
.	TRBV28	TRBJ2-5	.	TGTGCCAGCGGTTTATATACGAGAAGCAGGGAGACCCAGTACTTC	CASGLYTRSRETQYF
.	TRBV27	TRBJ1-2	many	TGTGCCAGCAGCGTCGGGGTGGACCTTGACTATGGCTACACCTTC	CASSVGVDLDYGYTF
.	TRBV5-1	TRBJ2-2	.	TGCGCCAGCAGCTTACCAGAACCGTACACCGGGGAGCTGTTTTTT	CASSLPEPYTGELFF
.	TRBV20-1	TRBJ2-1	.	TGCAGTGCTAGAGCCCCCCTTTACAATGAGCAGTTCTTC	CSARAPLYNEQFF
.	TRBV5-5	TRBJ2-2	.	TGTGCCAGCAGCCTGCGGGTAGCGGAAGCCACCGGGGAGCTGTTTTTT	CASSLRVAEATGELFF
.	TRBV27	TRBJ2-5	many	TGTGCCAGCAGTCCTGCGCCGGGACACCCAGAGACCCAGTACTTC	CASSPAPGHPETQYF
TRBD2	TRBV27	TRBJ2-1	many	TGTGCCAGCAGTACCGAACCCAGGATTAGCGGGCCTAACTCCTACAATGAGCAGTTCTTC	CASSTEPRISGPNSYNEQFF
.	TRBV19	TRBJ1-5	few	TGTGCCAGTAGTATCCCCACACAGCCCCAGCATTTT	CASSIPTQPQHF
TRBD2	TRBV28	TRBJ2-4	many	TGTGCCAGCAGTTCCAATCTAGCGGGAGGGCCATGGAACATTCAGTACTTC	CASSSNLAGGPWNIQYF
.	TRBV2	TRBJ2-7	.	TGTGCCAGCAGTGAAGGACCAATCCCTACCTACGAGCAGTACTTC	CASSEGPIPTYEQYF
.	TRBV6-2/TRBV6-3	TRBJ1-5	few	TGTGCCAGCAGTTATGGGGGTGAGGGGGTCTTCTATAGCAATCAGCCCCAGCATTTT	CASSYGGEGVFYSNQPQHF
.	TRBV6-2/TRBV6-3	TRBJ1-1	few	TGTGCCAGCAGTTACTCGAAGGGGACTAATGAGGCTTTCTTT	CASSYSKGTNEAFF
TRBD2	TRBV12-3/TRBV12-4	TRBJ2-1	.	TGTGCCAGCAGGGACTGGGGGGAGGGTGATGAGCAGTTCTTC	CASRDWGEGDEQFF
.	TRBV30	TRBJ2-1	many	TGTGCCTGGAACGCCCAGGGTGTAGGGTACAATGAGCAGTTCTTC	CAWNAQGVGYNEQFF
.	TRBV3-1	TRBJ2-6	many	TGTGCCAGCAGCCAGGGGTCGGGGGCCAACGTCCTGACTTTC	CASSQGSGANVLTF
TRBD1	TRBV28	TRBJ2-5	few	TGTGCCAGCAGTGGTCCGGGACAGGGTCGAGAGACCCAGTACTTC	CASSGPGQGRETQYF
TRBD1	TRBV29-1	TRBJ1-2	many	TGCAGCCTAAGGACAGGGATCGGCTACACCTTC	CSLRTGIGYTF
.	TRBV20-1	TRBJ2-7	few	TGCAGTGCTAGAGAGCGATCAGGTCCGGGGGCCAACGAGCAGTACTTC	CSARERSGPGANEQYF
.	TRBV5-6	TRBJ2-7	.	TGTGCCAGCAGCCCCGGACTAACAACATCGGAGCAGTACTTC	CASSPGLTTSEQYF
.	TRBV10-2	TRBJ2-4	few	TGCGCCACACCGGGCGGAGGGCCGGCCAAAAACATTCAGTACTTC	CATPGGGPAKNIQYF
.	TRBV7-3	TRBJ2-7	many	TGTGCCAGCAGCTTAACATTTAGGCACGAGCAGTACTTC	CASSLTFRHEQYF
TRBD1	TRBV6-1	TRBJ2-7	many	TGTGCCAGCACCATAGGATTCGGGACAGATGTCGACGAGCAGTACTTC	CASTIGFGTDVDEQYF
TRBD2	TRBV12-3/TRBV12-4	TRBJ2-3	many	TGTGCCAGCAGTATGGGACTAGCGGGGACTAGCACAGATACGCAGTATTTT	CASSMGLAGTSTDTQYF
.	TRBV7-9	TRBJ2-1	few	TGTGCCAGCAGCTCTCCGGGACTCTCCTACAATGAGCAGTTCTTC	CASSSPGLSYNEQFF
.	TRBV9	TRBJ1-4	.	TGTGCCAGCAGTTCCGGAACTAAACTGTTTTTT	CASSSGTKLFF
.	TRBV2	TRBJ2-2	few	TGTGCCAGTCGGTGGACGGGAGCCACGGGCGGGGAGCTGTTTTTT	CASRWTGATGGELFF
.	TRBV7-2	TRBJ2-7	many	TGTGCCAGCAGCTCCACTAGATCCTACGAGCAGTACTTC	CASSSTRSYEQYF
TRBD2	TRBV10-3	TRBJ2-3	.	TGTGCCATCAGCCGGGGGGGTGAGGGCACAGATACGCAGTATTTT	CAISRGGEGTDTQYF
.	TRBV4-1	TRBJ1-1	.	TGCGCCAGCAGCCCAGAGAATATCGCTGAAGCTTTCTTT	CASSPENIAEAFF
.	TRBV3-1	TRBJ2-2	.	TGTGCCAGCAGCCCCATGGACGGGAACACCGGGGAGCTGTTTTTT	CASSPMDGNTGELFF
TRBD1	TRBV28	TRBJ2-7	.	TGTGCCAGCAGTACCGCAGGGGGCGGATACGAGCAGTACTTC	CASSTAGGGYEQYF
TRBD2	TRBV7-9	TRBJ2-1	.	TGTGCCGTTGGAACGGCTAGCGGGAGAAAATCCTACAATGAGCAGTTCTTC	CAVGTASGRKSYNEQFF
TRBD2	TRBV20-1	TRBJ2-1	few	TGCAGTGCTTCCGGGACTAGCCTCTACAATGAGCAGTTCTTC	CSASGTSLYNEQFF
.	TRBV4-1	TRBJ2-1	.	TGCGCCAGCAGCCCCCGCGAGGTTATGGCATACAATGAGCAGTTCTTC	CASSPREVMAYNEQFF